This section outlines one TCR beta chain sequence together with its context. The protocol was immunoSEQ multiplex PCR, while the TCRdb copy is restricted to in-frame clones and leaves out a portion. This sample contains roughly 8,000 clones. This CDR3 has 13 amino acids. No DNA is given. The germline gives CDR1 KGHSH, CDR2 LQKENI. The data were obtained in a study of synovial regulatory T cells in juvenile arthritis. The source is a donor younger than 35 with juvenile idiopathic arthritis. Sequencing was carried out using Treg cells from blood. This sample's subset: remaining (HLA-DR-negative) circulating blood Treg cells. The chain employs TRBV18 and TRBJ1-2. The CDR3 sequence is CASSPAEARGYTF.